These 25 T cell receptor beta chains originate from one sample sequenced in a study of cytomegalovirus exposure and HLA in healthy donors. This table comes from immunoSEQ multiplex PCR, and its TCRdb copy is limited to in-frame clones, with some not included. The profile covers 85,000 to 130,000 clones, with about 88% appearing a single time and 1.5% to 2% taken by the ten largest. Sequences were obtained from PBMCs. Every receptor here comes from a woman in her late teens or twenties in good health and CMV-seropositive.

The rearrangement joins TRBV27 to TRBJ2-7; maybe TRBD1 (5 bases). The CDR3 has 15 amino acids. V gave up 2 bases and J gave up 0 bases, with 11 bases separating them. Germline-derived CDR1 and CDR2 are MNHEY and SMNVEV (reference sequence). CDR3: CASSLEAGNSYEQYF. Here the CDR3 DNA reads TGTGCCAGCAGTTTAGAGGCAGGGAACTCCTACGAGCAGTACTTC.

In DNA, the CDR3 is TGTGCCACCATGGTCGTGGGGACACCGCCGGATACGCAGTATTTT. The encoded protein is CATMVVGTPPDTQYF. The J gene is TRBJ2-3, the V gene TRBV18, with D possibly matching TRBD1 (6 bases). V was cut by 10 bases and J by 6 bases, with 23 bases left in between. Germline values: CDR1 KGHSH, CDR2 LQKENI. The CDR3 runs 15 residues.

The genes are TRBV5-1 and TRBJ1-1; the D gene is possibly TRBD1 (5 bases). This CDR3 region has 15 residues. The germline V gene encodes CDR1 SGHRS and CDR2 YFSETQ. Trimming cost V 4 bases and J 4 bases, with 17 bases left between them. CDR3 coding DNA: TGCGCCAGCAGCATGCCGCAGGGAGGTGGCACTGAAGCTTTCTTT. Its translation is CASSMPQGGGTEAFF.

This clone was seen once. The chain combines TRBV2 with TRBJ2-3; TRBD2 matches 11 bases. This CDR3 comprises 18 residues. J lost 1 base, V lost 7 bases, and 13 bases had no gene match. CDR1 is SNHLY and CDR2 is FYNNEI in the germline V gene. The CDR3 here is CASTTTSGAPTGTDTQYF. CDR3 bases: TGTGCCAGCACCACGACTAGCGGGGCACCAACTGGCACAGATACGCAGTATTTT.

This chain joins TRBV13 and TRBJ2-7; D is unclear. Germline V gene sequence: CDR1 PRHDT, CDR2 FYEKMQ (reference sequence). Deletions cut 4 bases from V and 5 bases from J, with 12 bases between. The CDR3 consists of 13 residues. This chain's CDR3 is CASSSSSRDEQYF. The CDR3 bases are TGTGCCAGCAGCTCGTCCAGCCGGGACGAGCAGTACTTC.

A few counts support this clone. CDR3 nucleotides: TGTGCCTCAGGGTGGCGAGATTCACCCCTCCACTTT. This gives the protein CASGWRDSPLHF. The chain links TRBV7-8 to TRBJ1-6, with D possibly matching TRBD1 (5 bases). In germline, CDR1 is SGHVS, CDR2 FQNEAQ. Deletions cut 11 bases from V and 8 bases from J, with 13 bases between. The CDR3 is 12 residues long.

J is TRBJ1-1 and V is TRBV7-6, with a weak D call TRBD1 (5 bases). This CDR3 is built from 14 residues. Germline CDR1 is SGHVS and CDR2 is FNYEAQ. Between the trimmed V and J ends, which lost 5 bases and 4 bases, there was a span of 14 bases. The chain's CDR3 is CASSQEGQGTEAFF. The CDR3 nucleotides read TGTGCCAGCAGCCAGGAGGGCCAGGGCACTGAAGCTTTCTTT.

CDR3 nucleotide sequence: TGCGCCAGCAGTCTTCCAACGGGGGGGAACACTGAAGCTTTCTTT. Translating gives CASSLPTGGNTEAFF. The chain uses TRBV23-1 and TRBJ1-1; possibly TRBD1 for D (5 bases). TRBV23-1 is placed among ORFs of uncertain function. The CDR3 spans 15 residues. V was clipped by 4 bases and J by 1 base, with 13 bases between them.

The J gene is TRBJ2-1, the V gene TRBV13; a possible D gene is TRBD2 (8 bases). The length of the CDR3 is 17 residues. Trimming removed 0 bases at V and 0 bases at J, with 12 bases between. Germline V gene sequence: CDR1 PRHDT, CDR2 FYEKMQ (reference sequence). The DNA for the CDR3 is TGTGCCAGCAGCTTAGGGCGGGGGGACAGCTCCTACAATGAGCAGTTCTTC. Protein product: CASSLGRGDSSYNEQFF.

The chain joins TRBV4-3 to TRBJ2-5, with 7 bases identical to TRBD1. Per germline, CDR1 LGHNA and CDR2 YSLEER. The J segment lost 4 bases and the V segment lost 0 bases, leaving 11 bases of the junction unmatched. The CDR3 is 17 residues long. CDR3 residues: CASSQDVKRGGVETQYF. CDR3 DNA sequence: TGCGCCAGCAGCCAAGATGTAAAAAGAGGGGGCGTAGAGACCCAGTACTTC.

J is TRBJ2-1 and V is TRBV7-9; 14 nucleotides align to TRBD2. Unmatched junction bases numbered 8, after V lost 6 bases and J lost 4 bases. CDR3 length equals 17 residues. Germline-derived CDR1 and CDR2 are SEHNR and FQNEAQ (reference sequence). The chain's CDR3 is CASSRLGTSGGYNEQFF. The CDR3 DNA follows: TGTGCCAGCAGTCGACTCGGGACTAGCGGGGGTTACAATGAGCAGTTCTTC.

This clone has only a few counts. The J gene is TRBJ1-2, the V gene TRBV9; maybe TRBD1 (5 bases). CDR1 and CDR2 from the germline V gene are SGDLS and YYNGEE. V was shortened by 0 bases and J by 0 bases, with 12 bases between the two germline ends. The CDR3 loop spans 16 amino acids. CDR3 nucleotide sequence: TGTGCCAGCAGCGTAGGGGGGGAGGGATCTAACTATGGCTACACCTTC. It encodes CASSVGGEGSNYGYTF.

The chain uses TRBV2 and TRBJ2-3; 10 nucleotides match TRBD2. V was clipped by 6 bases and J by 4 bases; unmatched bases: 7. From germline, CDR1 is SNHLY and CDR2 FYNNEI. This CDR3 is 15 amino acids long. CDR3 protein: CASRTLAGTADTQYF. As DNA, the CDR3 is TGTGCCAGCAGAACACTAGCGGGGACGGCAGATACGCAGTATTTT.

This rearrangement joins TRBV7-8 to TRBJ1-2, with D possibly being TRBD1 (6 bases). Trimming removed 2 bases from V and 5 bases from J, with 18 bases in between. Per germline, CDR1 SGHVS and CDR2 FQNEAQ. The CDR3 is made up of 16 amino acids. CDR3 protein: CASSLSGEGVGYGYTF. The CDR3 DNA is TGTGCCAGCAGCTTATCAGGGGAGGGAGTTGGATATGGCTACACCTTC.

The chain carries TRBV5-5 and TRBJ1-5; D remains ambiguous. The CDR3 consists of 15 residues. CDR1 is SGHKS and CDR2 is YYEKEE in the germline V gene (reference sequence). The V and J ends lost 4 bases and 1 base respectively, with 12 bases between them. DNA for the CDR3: TGTGCCAGCAGCGCCGAACCAGGAAGCAATCAGCCCCAGCATTTT. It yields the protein CASSAEPGSNQPQHF.

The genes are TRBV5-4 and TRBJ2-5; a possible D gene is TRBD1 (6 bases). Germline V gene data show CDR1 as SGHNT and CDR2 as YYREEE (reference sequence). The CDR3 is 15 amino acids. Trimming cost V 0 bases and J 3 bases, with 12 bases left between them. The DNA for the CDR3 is TGTGCCAGCAGCTTGGCCTGGGGGCGCGAAGAGACCCAGTACTTC. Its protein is CASSLAWGREETQYF.

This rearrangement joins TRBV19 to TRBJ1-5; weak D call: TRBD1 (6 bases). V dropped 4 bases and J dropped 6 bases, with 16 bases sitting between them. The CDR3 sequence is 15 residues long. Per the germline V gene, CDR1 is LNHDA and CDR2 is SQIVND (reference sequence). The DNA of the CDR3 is TGTGCCAGTAGTACGCCCTACAGGGATAGTCAGCCCCAGCATTTT. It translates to CASSTPYRDSQPQHF.

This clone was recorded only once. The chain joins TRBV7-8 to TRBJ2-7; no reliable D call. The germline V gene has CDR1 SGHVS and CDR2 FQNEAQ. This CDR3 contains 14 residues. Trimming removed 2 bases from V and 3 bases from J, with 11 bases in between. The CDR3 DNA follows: TGTGCCAGCAGCTTACGATTAACAGACTACGAGCAGTACGTC. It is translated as CASSLRLTDYEQYV.

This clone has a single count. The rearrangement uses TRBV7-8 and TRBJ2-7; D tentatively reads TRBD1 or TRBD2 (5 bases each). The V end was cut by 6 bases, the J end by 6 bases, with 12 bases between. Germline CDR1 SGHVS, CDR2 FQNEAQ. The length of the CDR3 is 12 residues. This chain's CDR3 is CASSKPGGEQYV. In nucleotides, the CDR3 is TGTGCCAGCAGTAAACCTGGGGGCGAGCAGTACGTC.

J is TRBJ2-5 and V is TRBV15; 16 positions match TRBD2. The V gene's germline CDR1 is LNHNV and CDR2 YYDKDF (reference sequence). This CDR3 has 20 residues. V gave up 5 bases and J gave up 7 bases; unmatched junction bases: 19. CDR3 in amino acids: CATSGPGTSGGAVVMSTQYF. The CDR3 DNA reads TGTGCCACCAGCGGCCCGGGGACTAGCGGGGGGGCCGTTGTAATGTCGACCCAGTACTTC. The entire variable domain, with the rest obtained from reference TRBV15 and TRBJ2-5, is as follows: DAMVIQNPRYQVTQFGKPVTLSCSQTLNHNVMYWYQQKSSQAPKLLFHYYDKDFNNEADTPDNFQSRRPNTSFCFLDIRSPGLGDTAMYLCATSGPGTSGGAVVMSTQYFGPGTRLLVL.

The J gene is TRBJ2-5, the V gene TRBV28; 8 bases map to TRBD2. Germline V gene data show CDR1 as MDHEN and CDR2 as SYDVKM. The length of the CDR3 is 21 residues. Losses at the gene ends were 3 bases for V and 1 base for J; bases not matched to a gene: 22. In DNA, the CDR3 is TGTGCCAGCAGTTTCGGTTTTTTCGGTAGCGGGGCCCCTCGGGCCCAAGAGACCCAGTACTTC. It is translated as CASSFGFFGSGAPRAQETQYF.

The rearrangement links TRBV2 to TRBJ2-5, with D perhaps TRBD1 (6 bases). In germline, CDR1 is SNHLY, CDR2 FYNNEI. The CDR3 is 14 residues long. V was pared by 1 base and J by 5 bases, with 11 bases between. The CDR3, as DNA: TGTGCCAGCAGTGAAGACCCAAGGGGGGAGACCCAGTACTTC. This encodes CASSEDPRGETQYF.

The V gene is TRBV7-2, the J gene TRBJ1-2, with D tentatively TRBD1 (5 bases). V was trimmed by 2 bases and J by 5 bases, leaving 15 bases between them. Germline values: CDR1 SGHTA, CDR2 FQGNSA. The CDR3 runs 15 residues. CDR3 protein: CASSLYRQGGYGYTF. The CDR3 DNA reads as TGTGCCAGCAGCTTATATCGGCAGGGAGGGTATGGCTACACCTTC.

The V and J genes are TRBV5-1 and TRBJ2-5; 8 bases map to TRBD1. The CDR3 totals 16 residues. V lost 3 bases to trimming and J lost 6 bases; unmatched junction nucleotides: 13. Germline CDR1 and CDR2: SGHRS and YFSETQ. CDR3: CASSSGRGQGGQTQYF. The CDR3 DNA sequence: TGCGCCAGCAGCTCGGGCCGAGGACAGGGAGGCCAGACCCAGTACTTC.

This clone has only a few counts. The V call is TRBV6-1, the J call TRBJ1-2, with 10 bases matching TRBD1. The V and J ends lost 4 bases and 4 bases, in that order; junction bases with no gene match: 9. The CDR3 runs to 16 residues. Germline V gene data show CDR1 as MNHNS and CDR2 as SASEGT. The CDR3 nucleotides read TGTGCCAGCAGTGGTACAGGGACAGGGGTGATCTATGGCTACACCTTC. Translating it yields CASSGTGTGVIYGYTF.